This TCR beta chain stems from a study of PD-1 blockade in classical Hodgkin lymphoma. This clone has only a few counts. As yet, its antigen is unknown. TCRdb's copy holds only in-frame clones and misses some; the assay was immunoSEQ multiplex PCR. This table has 40,000 to 50,000 clones, about 70% appearing once. The CDR3 covers 15 residues. V shed 5 bases, J shed 4 bases, and the junction held 8 bases outside the gene matches. Germline-derived CDR1 and CDR2 are MNHNS and SASEGT. Findings of the study overall: A significant rise in TCR diversity by C4D1 was seen for CD4+ but not CD8+ cells. Diversity similar to that of newly diagnosed patients was seen at baseline in complete responders. Excluded were patients who started nivolumab under 1 year after ASCT, a group that had lower diversity.

Every patient experienced relapse after autologous stem cell transplantation, and brentuximab vedotin exposure varied. The TCR was taken from a human donor with classical Hodgkin lymphoma. This rearrangement joins TRBV6-1 to TRBJ2-1, with 7 bases identical to TRBD2. Material: peripheral blood mononuclear cells (PBMCs), obtained at baseline. The CDR3 is CASSRWSGTYNEQFF. The CDR3 bases are TGTGCCAGCAGTCGATGGAGCGGGACGTACAATGAGCAGTTCTTC.